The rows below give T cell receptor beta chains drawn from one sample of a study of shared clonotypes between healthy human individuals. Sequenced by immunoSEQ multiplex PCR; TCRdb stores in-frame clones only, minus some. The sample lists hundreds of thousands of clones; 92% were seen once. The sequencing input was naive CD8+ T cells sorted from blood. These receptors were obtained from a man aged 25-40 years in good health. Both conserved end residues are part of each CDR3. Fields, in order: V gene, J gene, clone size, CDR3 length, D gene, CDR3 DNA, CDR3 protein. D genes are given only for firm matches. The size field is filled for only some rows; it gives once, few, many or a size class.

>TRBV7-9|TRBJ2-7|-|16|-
TGTGCCAGCAGCCCCCTGAGGGGGGAGAACGCCTACGAGCAGTACTTC
CASSPLRGENAYEQYF
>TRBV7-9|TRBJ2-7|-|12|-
TGTGCCAGCAGCCATCAGGCGGACGAGCAGTACTTC
CASSHQADEQYF
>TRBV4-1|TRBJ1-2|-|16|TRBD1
TGCGCCAGCAGCCAAGCCGGACAGGGGCTAAACTATGGCTACACCTTC
CASSQAGQGLNYGYTF
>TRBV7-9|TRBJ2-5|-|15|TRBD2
TGTGCGTCCACTGGGCCTAGCGGGAGGGAAGAGACCCAGTACTTC
CASTGPSGREETQYF
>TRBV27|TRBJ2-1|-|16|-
TGTGCCAGCAGTTTTAAGACTAATGTGATCTACAATGAGCAGTTCTTC
CASSFKTNVIYNEQFF
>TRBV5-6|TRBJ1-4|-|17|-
TGTGCCAGCAGCTTCAAACCCCTCACTTCAACTAATGAAAAACTGTTTTTT
CASSFKPLTSTNEKLFF
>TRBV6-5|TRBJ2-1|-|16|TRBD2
TGTGCCAGCAGTTTGCTGGCGGGGGATGCAGGGTATGAGCAGTTCTTC
CASSLLAGDAGYEQFF
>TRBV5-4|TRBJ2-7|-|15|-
TGTGCCAGCAGCTTGGCCGGGGGAGAAGCCTACGAGCAGTACTTC
CASSLAGGEAYEQYF
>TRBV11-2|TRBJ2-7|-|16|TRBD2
TGTGCCAGCAGCCAAACTTCTAGCGGGGCCGCTCGCGAGCAGTACTTC
CASSQTSSGAAREQYF
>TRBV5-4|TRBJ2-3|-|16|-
TGTGCCAGCAGGGGGGAGGCTGCCCCTAGCACAGATACGCAGTATTTT
CASRGEAAPSTDTQYF
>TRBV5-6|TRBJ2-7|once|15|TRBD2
TGTGCCAGCAGCTCTAGCGGGAGTGGCAGCTACGAGCAGTACTTC
CASSSSGSGSYEQYF
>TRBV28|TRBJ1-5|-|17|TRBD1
TGTGCCACCGAATCCGGGACAGGGGGTTATAGCAATCAGCCCCAGCATTTT
CATESGTGGYSNQPQHF
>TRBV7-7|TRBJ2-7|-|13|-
TGTGCCAGCAGCTTAGAGTTCGCCTACGAGCAGTACTTC
CASSLEFAYEQYF
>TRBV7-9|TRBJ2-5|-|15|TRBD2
TGTGCCAGCAGCTTAGGGGAAGCGGGAGCAGAGACCCAGTACTTC
CASSLGEAGAETQYF
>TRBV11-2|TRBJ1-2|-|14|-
TGTGCCAGCAGCTTAAGCGTAGGGGCTAAGGGCTACACCTTC
CASSLSVGAKGYTF
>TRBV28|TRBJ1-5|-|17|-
TGTGCCAGCAGTTTAGCGGGGGGCCGATATAGCAATCAGCCCCAGCATTTT
CASSLAGGRYSNQPQHF
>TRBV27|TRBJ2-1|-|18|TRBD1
TGTGCCAGCAGTTTATCACCTCCGGGACAGCCTCCCTACAATGAGCAGTTCTTC
CASSLSPPGQPPYNEQFF
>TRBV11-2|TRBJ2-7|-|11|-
TGTGCCAGCAGCTTCAACAGAGAGCAGTACTTC
CASSFNREQYF
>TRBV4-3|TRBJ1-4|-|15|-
TGCGCCAGCAGCCAAGAGGGGGGGGCAAAGGAAAAACTGTTTTTT
CASSQEGGAKEKLFF
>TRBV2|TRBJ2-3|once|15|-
TGTGCCAGCAGTGAAGCCCAGCTAGCTTCGAATACGCAGTATTTT
CASSEAQLASNTQYF
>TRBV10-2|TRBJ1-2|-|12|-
TGCGCCAGTCGAGAGATCGGCTATGGCTACACCTTC
CASREIGYGYTF
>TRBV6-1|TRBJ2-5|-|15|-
TGTGCCAGCAGTGAACTGCCTAGCGAAGGCGAGACCCAGTACTTC
CASSELPSEGETQYF
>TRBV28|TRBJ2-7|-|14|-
TGTGCCAGCAGGAGAAGGGAGACCCTCTACGAGCAGTACTTC
CASRRRETLYEQYF
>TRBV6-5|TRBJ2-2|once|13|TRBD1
TGTGCCAGCAGTTACAACAGGGGCGGGGAGCTGTTTTTT
CASSYNRGGELFF
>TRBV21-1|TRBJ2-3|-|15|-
TGTGCCAGCAGGGGACTATCGGGAAACACAGATACGCAGTATTTT
CASRGLSGNTDTQYF
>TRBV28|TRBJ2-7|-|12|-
TGTGCCAGCAGTTTAACAGGTTACGAGCAGTACTTC
CASSLTGYEQYF
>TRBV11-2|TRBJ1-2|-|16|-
TGTGCCAGCAGCTTAGCGTTAGTCCAGGTCGACTATGGCTACACCTTC
CASSLALVQVDYGYTF
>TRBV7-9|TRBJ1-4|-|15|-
TGTGCCAGCAGCGGTAGACAGGTCCCTAATGAAAAACTGTTTTTT
CASSGRQVPNEKLFF
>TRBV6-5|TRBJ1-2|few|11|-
TGTGCCAGCGGGGGCCCCTATGGCTACACCTTC
CASGGPYGYTF
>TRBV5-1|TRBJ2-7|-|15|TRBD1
TGCGCCAGCAGCTTGGACCCGGGACAGGGCTACGAGCAGTACTTC
CASSLDPGQGYEQYF
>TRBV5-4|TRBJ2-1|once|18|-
TGTGCCAGCAGCTTGATCTCCGGACGGGCCGACCGCGACAATGAGCAGTTCTTC
CASSLISGRADRDNEQFF
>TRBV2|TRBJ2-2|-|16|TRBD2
TGTGCCAGCACGCAGACTAGCGCCTCGAACACCGGGGAGCTGTTTTTT
CASTQTSASNTGELFF
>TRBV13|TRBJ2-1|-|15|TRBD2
TGTGCCAGCAGCCTACAGCGGGACGGATACAATGAGCAGTTCTTC
CASSLQRDGYNEQFF
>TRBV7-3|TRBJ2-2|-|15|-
TGTGCCAGCAGCTTAGGTACACCGAACACCGGGGAGCTGTTTTTT
CASSLGTPNTGELFF
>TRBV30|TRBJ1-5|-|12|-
TGTGCCTGGGGGTTTAACAATCAGCCCCAGCATTTT
CAWGFNNQPQHF
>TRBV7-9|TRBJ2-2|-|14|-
TGTGCCAGCAGCCCTGTTGCGAACACCGGGGAGCTGTTTTTT
CASSPVANTGELFF
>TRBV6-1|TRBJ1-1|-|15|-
TGTGCCAGCAGTGAAGCCAGGGGCCATGGCACTGAAGCTTTCTTT
CASSEARGHGTEAFF
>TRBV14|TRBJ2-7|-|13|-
TGTGCCAGCAGCCAAATGCGGGCCTACGAGCAGTACTTC
CASSQMRAYEQYF